This T cell receptor (beta chain) was profiled in a study of blood T cells in healthy people across ages. Study-level results: As naive T cell percentage varied, TCR beta diversity correlated strongly with it.

A second PCR, run for about 7 to 11 cycles, used a sample-barcoded 5' primer plus a J-beta primer mix. TCRdb reanalysed the 5' RACE reads using MiXCR and keeps one entry per CDR3 protein. Of under 850,000 distinct CDR3 sequences listed, around 36% are singletons. Regarding this clonotype: What it binds is unknown.

This CDR3 region has 17 residues. Germline loops: CDR1 SGHVS, CDR2 FNYEAQ. V shed 1 base and J shed 1 base, with 14 bases lying between them. The source of this sequence is a young man in good health. What was sequenced was blood. J is TRBJ2-4 and V is TRBV7-6; D is perhaps TRBD2 (5 bases). The CDR3 spells CASSLGTLREAKNIQYF. CDR3 nucleotide sequence: TGTGCCAGCAGCTTAGGGACTCTACGCGAGGCCAAAAACATTCAGTACTTC.